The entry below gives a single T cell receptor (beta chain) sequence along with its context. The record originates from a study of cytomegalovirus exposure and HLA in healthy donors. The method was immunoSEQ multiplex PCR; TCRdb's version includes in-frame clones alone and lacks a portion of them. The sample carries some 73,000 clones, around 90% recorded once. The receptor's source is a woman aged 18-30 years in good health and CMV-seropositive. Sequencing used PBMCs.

CDR3 nucleotides: TGTGCCAGCTCACCCTCGACAGGGGGCAAGACTGAAGCTTTCTTT. This sequence encodes CASSPSTGGKTEAFF. V usage is TRBV18 and J usage is TRBJ1-1; TRBD1 aligns across 10 bases. J lost 5 bases, V lost 3 bases, and 6 bases had no gene match. CDR1 is KGHSH, CDR2 LQKENI, per germline. CDR3 length equals 15 residues.